This T cell receptor beta chain originates from a study of T cells after yellow fever vaccination (dated 2019 in TCRdb). About the investigation overall: The SMART-Seq v4 Ultra Low Input RNA kit was used to prepare libraries from fractions with low cell numbers. To follow T-cell clones before and after both primary and booster YFV17D yellow fever vaccination, bulk TCR alpha and beta repertoires underwent longitudinal sequencing. The cohort comprised two healthy male donors, one aged 18 to 30 and one aged 30 to 40 years. Blood was drawn at multiple timepoints before and after primary and secondary immunization, with bulk PBMC replicates and cell subsets isolated.

This clonotype appeared a few times. Which antigen it targets is not known. Per-base quality was not reported, and no clone a single base away is much larger than it. Synthesis of TCR cDNA relied on 5'RACE template switching, a step that introduced a universal primer site along with unique molecular identifiers. Priming of cDNA synthesis was performed from both the TCR alpha and TCR beta constant segments. Libraries were amplified in two PCR steps, with sample barcodes and sequencing adapters added in the second step. Sequencing of libraries was done on Illumina HiSeq 2500 (2x100 bp) or NovaSeq (2x150 bp). In the paper's pipeline: Demultiplexing of reads and collapsing into UMI consensus sequences were performed with MIGEC, and V(D)J alignment was carried out with MiXCR. Clonotypes responding to the vaccine were identified with edgeR on replicate PBMC samples, with the criteria of FDR below 0.01 and a log2 fold change above 5 up to day 15. Each bulk clonotype received a CD4 or CD8 identity based on whether the sequenced CD4 or CD8 repertoire contained that clonotype at higher abundance. The public reads were quality trimmed at Q25 with fastp and then assembled into clones with MiXCR by TCRdb, keeping productive beta chains. Every CDR3 protein is listed once, alongside the most common genes and DNA of its rows. What appears here as the V and J calls and clone size reflects TCRdb's work, not the paper's. The sample table contains 500,000 to 700,000 distinct CDR3 sequences; only one count was recorded for around 21% of them. Together, the top ten hold more than 13% of the sample.

The intended sense of this specimen's treatment or condition label: live attenuated yellow fever vaccine strain. At every blood-draw timepoint, two biological replicates of bulk PBMCs were collected. PBMCs were isolated from peripheral blood using a standard Ficoll-Paque protocol. RNA was extracted with TriZol from bulk PBMCs, CD4 and CD8 fractions, and dextramer-positive and dextramer-negative fractions. Study-wide conclusions, independent of this receptor: Because the study included only a couple of donors, the extent to which the findings can be generalized is limited. After the booster, most of the clones that had expanded following primary vaccination were detected again (almost 98% of CD4 and 85% to 90% of CD8), which suggests that memory was broadly maintained. FACS-sorted repertoires could contain abundant contaminating clonotypes from the bulk population, so computational filtering was required. Compared with the primary T-cell response, the secondary T-cell response was faster but weaker, reaching its peak on day 5 rather than on day 15. A small fraction of clonotypes appeared in both the CD4 and CD8 compartments, likely as a result of convergent recombination.

From cysteine to phenylalanine, the CDR3 is 13 amino acids long. This entry keeps only the CDR3 DNA: 39 bases, framed from base 1. Relative to germline, V is 4 bases shorter and J is 4 bases shorter, with 10 bases between their ends. Via the germline V gene, CDR1 is KGHDR and CDR2 SFDVKD. The clonotype was recovered from a man aged 30 to 39 who received the YFV17D yellow fever vaccine. The sample was PBMCs, taken 15 days after the yellow fever booster vaccination. The sequence links TRBV24-1 to TRBJ2-7; the D gene is perhaps TRBD2, on 5 matching bases. Read as DNA, the sequence is TGTGCCACCAGTGACGGTGGGGAGTACGAGCAGTACTTC. This yields the protein CATSDGGEYEQYF.